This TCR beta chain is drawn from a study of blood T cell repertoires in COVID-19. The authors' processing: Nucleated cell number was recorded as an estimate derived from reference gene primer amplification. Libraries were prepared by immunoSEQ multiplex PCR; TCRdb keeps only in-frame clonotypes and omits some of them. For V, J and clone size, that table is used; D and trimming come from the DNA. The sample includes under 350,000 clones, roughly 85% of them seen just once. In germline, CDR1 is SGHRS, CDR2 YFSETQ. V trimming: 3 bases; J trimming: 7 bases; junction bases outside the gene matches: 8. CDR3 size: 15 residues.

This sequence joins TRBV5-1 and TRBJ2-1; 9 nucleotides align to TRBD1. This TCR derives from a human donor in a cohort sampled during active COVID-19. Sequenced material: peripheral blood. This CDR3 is CASSSGQGLQNEQFF. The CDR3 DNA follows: TGCGCCAGCAGCTCGGGACAGGGCCTACAAAATGAGCAGTTCTTC.